The 20 T cell receptor beta chains below come from one sample, sequenced in a study of T cells in Graves' hyperthyroidism and ophthalmopathy. Amplification yielded TCR beta CDR3 regions, with RNA transcripts as the source. During a first-round RT-PCR of the TCR CDR3, the HTBI primer set was used. One entry per CDR3 protein, called by TCRdb with MiXCR from the multiplex PCR reads. The sample yields over 500,000 distinct CDR3 sequences, over 45% seen once. Sequenced: peripheral blood or thyroid tissue (not recorded which). The receptors were gathered from an adult woman with Graves' disease, either hyperthyroidism or ophthalmopathy (not recorded which).

Regarding this clonotype: One end of the junction fails to match germline, which may point to a read error. J is TRBJ2-6 and V is TRBV7-9; the match to TRBD1 covers 8 bases. Germline V CDR1 and CDR2: SEHNR, FQNEAQ (reference sequence). This CDR3 has 14 residues. The CDR3 nucleotides are TGTGCCAGCAGTACATCCAGGGGGCGTAAACTTGAAGCTTTC. Amino acid sequence: CASSTSRGRKLEAF.

This chain joins TRBV7-2 and TRBJ1-4; TRBD1 might be the D (5 bases). The V and J ends lost 5 bases and 2 bases respectively, with 12 bases between them. This CDR3 region has 15 residues. In germline, CDR1 is SGHTA, CDR2 FQGNSA. The CDR3 sequence: CASSQRAGTNEKLFF. The CDR3 DNA is TGTGCCAGCAGCCAGAGAGCAGGGACTAATGAAAAACTGTTTTTT.

At least ten counts were recorded for this clonotype. The chain employs TRBV2 and TRBJ1-5; tentative D call: TRBD1 (6 bases). Germline loops: CDR1 SNHLY, CDR2 FYNNEI. This CDR3 is built from 15 residues. Trimming left V 2 bases short and J 2 bases short, with 10 bases between. This chain's CDR3 is CASSERSGGNQPQHF. The CDR3, as DNA: TGTGCCAGCAGTGAAAGGTCAGGGGGCAATCAGCCCCAGCATTTT.

The rearrangement joins TRBV5-1 to TRBJ1-1, with a weak D call TRBD1 (5 bases). CDR1 and CDR2 from the germline V gene are SGHRS and YFSETQ. This CDR3 is 15 amino acids long. V was clipped by 0 bases and J by 4 bases, with 13 bases between them. DNA for the CDR3: TGCGCCAGCAGCTTGGGTTCGCAGGGAGGCACTGAAGCTTTCTTT. Translating it yields CASSLGSQGGTEAFF.

This clonotype was observed at least ten times. The V call is TRBV5-1, the J call TRBJ2-7, with 8 nucleotides matching TRBD1. V lost 7 bases to trimming and J lost 4 bases; unmatched junction nucleotides: 10. The length of the CDR3 is 14 residues. Germline CDR1 is SGHRS and CDR2 is YFSETQ. This CDR3 reads CASSAGTGPYEQYF. The DNA for the CDR3 is TGCGCCAGCTCCGCCGGGACAGGACCTTACGAGCAGTACTTC.

The chain recombines TRBV15 with TRBJ2-1; maybe TRBD1 (6 bases). CDR1 is LNHNV, CDR2 YYDKDF, per germline (reference sequence). This CDR3 has 13 residues. V lost 5 bases and J 7 bases, leaving 12 bases between the germline ends. This chain's CDR3 is CATSRGQRNEQFF. The CDR3 region has the DNA TGTGCCACCAGCCGCGGACAGAGGAATGAGCAGTTCTTC.

The chain uses TRBV24-1 and TRBJ1-1; TRBD1 matches 9 bases. CDR3 length: 14 amino acids. Trimming at V came to 7 bases and at J to 1 base, leaving 3 bases not matched to a gene. Germline V gives CDR1 KGHDR, CDR2 SFDVKD. The CDR3 loop reads CATRGTGRNTEAFF. CDR3 in DNA: TGTGCCACCAGAGGGACAGGGAGGAACACTGAAGCTTTCTTT.

This clonotype was seen a handful of times. This chain uses TRBV7-8 with TRBJ1-2; the D is unclear. The CDR3 length is 14 residues. Germline V gene sequence: CDR1 SGHVS, CDR2 FQNEAQ. V was clipped by 7 bases and J by 4 bases, with 16 bases between them. This CDR3 reads CASTLGAVAYGYTF. The CDR3 nucleotides read TGTGCCAGCACCCTAGGTGCCGTGGCCTATGGCTACACCTTC.

The chain is built from TRBV20-1 and TRBJ2-5, with TRBD2 as a possible D gene (7 bases). Trimming pared 3 bases from V and 4 bases from J, leaving 15 bases between. The CDR3 covers 14 residues. The germline V gene has CDR1 DFQATT and CDR2 SNEGSKA (reference sequence). The CDR3 loop reads CSASLPGGRETQYF. Written as DNA, the CDR3 is TGCAGTGCTAGCCTCCCCGGGGGGCGAGAGACCCAGTACTTC.

This clonotype has ten or more counts. V and J are TRBV11-2 and TRBJ1-3, with D maybe TRBD1 (6 bases). The V gene lost 5 bases and the J gene lost 6 bases, with 20 bases spanning the gap. The CDR3 covers 16 residues. Germline assignment: CDR1 SGHAT and CDR2 FQNNGV. The CDR3 bases are TGTGCCAGCAGCCTAGTGGGGGGGCGATCGGAAAACACCATATATTTT. Translating gives CASSLVGGRSENTIYF.

The V call is TRBV10-3, the J call TRBJ2-7; 11 positions match TRBD2. There are 14 residues in the CDR3. The V and J ends lost 3 bases and 5 bases, in that order; junction bases with no gene match: 3. Germline V gene data show CDR1 as ENHRY and CDR2 as SYGVKD. CDR3 residues: CAISDSGRDDEQYF. In DNA form, the CDR3 reads TGTGCCATCAGTGATAGCGGGAGGGATGACGAGCAGTACTTC.

Ten or more counts support this clonotype. The V and J genes are TRBV5-5 and TRBJ2-7; no firm D call. The germline V and J ends were trimmed by 4 bases and 8 bases, with 13 bases remaining between them. CDR3 length equals 12 residues. CDR1 SGHKS and CDR2 YYEKEE come from the germline V gene (reference sequence). CDR3 protein: CASSTAISKQYF. The DNA for the CDR3 is TGTGCCAGCAGCACCGCCATAAGCAAGCAGTACTTC.

This chain links TRBV7-2 with TRBJ1-6; no definite D call. The CDR3 consists of 15 residues. Germline V gives CDR1 SGHTA, CDR2 FQGNSA. The V end was cut by 5 bases, the J end by 7 bases, with 15 bases between. CDR3 loop: CASSTYQRPNSPLHF. For the CDR3, the DNA is TGTGCCAGCAGCACATATCAAAGGCCAAATTCACCCCTCCACTTT.

This clonotype was seen ten or more times. The V call is TRBV16, the J call TRBJ1-1; 7 bases line up with TRBD1. This CDR3 comprises 15 residues. CDR1 and CDR2 from the germline V gene are KGHSY and FQNENV. J gave up 2 bases and V 3 bases, and 6 bases lay outside the gene matches. CDR3 amino acids: CASSQTRTGNTEAFF. CDR3 nucleotides: TGTGCCAGCAGCCAGACACGGACAGGTAACACTGAAGCTTTCTTT.

CDR3 sequence: CSAKSSRGPEAFF. CDR3 in DNA: TGCAGTGCTAAGAGTTCCCGGGGTCCTGAAGCTTTCTTT. This rearrangement joins TRBV20-1 to TRBJ1-1; D unresolved. Germline CDR1 reads DFQATT; CDR2 reads SNEGSKA (reference sequence). The CDR3 runs 13 residues. V gave up 4 bases and J gave up 6 bases, with 15 bases separating them.

This clonotype showed up many times. The rearrangement links TRBV6-6 to TRBJ2-7; the D is unclear. CDR1 is MNHNY and CDR2 is SVGAGI in the germline V gene (reference sequence). The CDR3 has 13 residues. Deletions cut 7 bases from V and 3 bases from J, with 13 bases between. In DNA, the CDR3 is TGTGCCAGCAACGGACGCCAAGGCTACGAGCAGTACTTC. Amino acid sequence: CASNGRQGYEQYF.

With regard to this clonotype: The junction and the germline gene differ at one end; a read error may be behind it. The genes are TRBV29-1 and TRBJ2-7; D possibly uses TRBD1 or TRBD2 (6 bases each). The V gene's germline CDR1 is SQVTM and CDR2 ANQGSEA. CDR3 length: 13 amino acids. The CDR3 sequence: CSVGGGEFYELYF. CDR3 bases: TGCAGCGTCGGAGGGGGAGAGTTCTACGAGCTGTACTTC.

The rearrangement joins TRBV29-1 to TRBJ1-2; D is unclear. Germline lookup yields CDR1 SQVTM and CDR2 ANQGSEA. Trimming shortened V by 5 bases and J by 7 bases, and 8 bases separated the two germline ends. The CDR3 totals 10 residues. The CDR3 region is CSVSKGGYTF. CDR3 DNA: TGCAGCGTTTCCAAGGGTGGCTACACCTTC. Complete variable domain (other parts from reference TRBV29-1 and TRBJ1-2): SAVISQKPSRDICQRGTSLTIQCQVDSQVTMMFWYRQQPGQSLTLIATANQGSEATYESGFVIDKFPISRPNLTFSTLTVSNMSPEDSSIYLCSVSKGGYTFGSGTRLTVV.

This chain uses TRBV20-1 with TRBJ1-3; D is undetermined. This CDR3 comprises 14 residues. V was cut by 1 base and J by 4 bases, with 11 bases left in between. The germline gives CDR1 DFQATT, CDR2 SNEGSKA (reference sequence). As DNA, the CDR3 is TGCAGTGCTAGAGCTTACGCAGCCGGAAACACCATATATTTT. This gives the protein CSARAYAAGNTIYF.

CDR3 sequence: CATRDTGTAYGYTF. CDR3 coding DNA: TGTGCCACCCGGGACACCGGGACAGCCTATGGCTACACCTTC. The chain carries TRBV2 and TRBJ1-2; TRBD1 matches 7 bases. Germline V gene lookup returns CDR1 SNHLY and CDR2 FYNNEI. The CDR3 is made up of 14 amino acids. The ends lost 10 bases at V and 4 bases at J; junction bases unmatched: 12.